Sequencing of this T cell receptor (beta chain) was carried out in a study of identical twins. V lost 2 bases and J lost 8, with 25 bases in between. Germline V gene sequence: CDR1 DFQATT, CDR2 SNEGSKA (reference sequence). The CDR3 is 17 residues long. This clonotype was observed at least ten times. TCRdb called the 5' RACE reads again in MiXCR, with one record for every CDR3 protein. The data show roughly 690,000 distinct CDR3 sequences, roughly 6% seen once. This TCR derives from a man aged 18 to 35 in good health. This chain uses TRBV20-1 with TRBJ2-1; TRBD1 is a possible D gene (5 bases). The sequencing input was naive T cells sorted from blood. The CDR3 DNA is TGCAGTGCTAGACGAAATCTAGAACGCGTATGGGGCGATGAGCAGTTCTTC. Translation: CSARRNLERVWGDEQFF.